The rows below give T cell receptor beta chains drawn from one sample of a study of T cell changes during pregnancy in multiple sclerosis. The assay was immunoSEQ multiplex PCR, and TCRdb's table has in-frame clones only and misses some. Of under 100,000 clones listed, about 96% are singletons. The material sequenced was peripheral blood, taken in the second trimester of pregnancy. The receptors here all came from a female donor with multiple sclerosis, enrolled in a pregnancy study. Each CDR3 is given without its conserved first and last residue. Expanded clones are given a class, and other clones once, few, many or no size at all.

v_gene: TRBV6-1
abundance: -
j_gene: TRBJ2-7
CDR3aa: ASSAGQGVPT

v_gene: TRBV29-1
abundance: -
j_gene: TRBJ1-1
CDR3aa: SVDNRGQAEAF

v_gene: TRBV6-4
abundance: -
j_gene: TRBJ2-2
CDR3aa: ASSEVGAGTGELF

v_gene: TRBV9
abundance: -
j_gene: TRBJ1-1
CDR3aa: ASSGGSDTEAF

v_gene: TRBV5-5
abundance: once
j_gene: TRBJ2-3
CDR3aa: ASSFSGSTDTQY

v_gene: TRBV30
abundance: -
j_gene: TRBJ2-3
CDR3aa: AWRTRKGQY

v_gene: TRBV28
abundance: -
j_gene: TRBJ2-2
CDR3aa: ASSLGGTGELF

v_gene: TRBV12-5
abundance: once
j_gene: TRBJ2-7
CDR3aa: ASGLVLPLAEPYEQY

v_gene: TRBV28
abundance: -
j_gene: TRBJ2-3
CDR3aa: ATRGQGRDTQY

v_gene: TRBV7-9
abundance: -
j_gene: TRBJ2-5
CDR3aa: ASSLAGGDETQY

v_gene: TRBV9
abundance: -
j_gene: TRBJ2-5
CDR3aa: ASATRTSGRKETQY

v_gene: TRBV5-1
abundance: -
j_gene: TRBJ2-1
CDR3aa: ASSPLRREHEQF

v_gene: TRBV19
abundance: -
j_gene: TRBJ2-3
CDR3aa: ASSLLAGDTDTQY

v_gene: TRBV6-1
abundance: -
j_gene: TRBJ2-3
CDR3aa: ASSFAGGRGDTQY

v_gene: TRBV19
abundance: -
j_gene: TRBJ2-7
CDR3aa: ASSDSGRYEQY

v_gene: TRBV7-2
abundance: -
j_gene: TRBJ1-3
CDR3aa: ASSLATGAGNTIY

v_gene: TRBV4-3
abundance: -
j_gene: TRBJ2-5
CDR3aa: ASSPRLAGNIQETQY

v_gene: TRBV19
abundance: -
j_gene: TRBJ2-7
CDR3aa: ASSPRQQYEQY

v_gene: TRBV10-1
abundance: -
j_gene: TRBJ2-7
CDR3aa: ASSSRSSYEQY

v_gene: TRBV28
abundance: once
j_gene: TRBJ1-2
CDR3aa: ASTLQGTGSVAYT

v_gene: TRBV20-1
abundance: -
j_gene: TRBJ2-5
CDR3aa: SASDRGTQY

v_gene: TRBV11-2
abundance: -
j_gene: TRBJ2-4
CDR3aa: ASSSWTGENIQY

v_gene: TRBV2
abundance: -
j_gene: TRBJ2-2
CDR3aa: ASSKLAGVSGELF

v_gene: TRBV14
abundance: -
j_gene: TRBJ2-1
CDR3aa: ASSQPGTLSYNEQF

v_gene: TRBV7-2
abundance: -
j_gene: TRBJ2-3
CDR3aa: ASSLGASGGRTDTQY

v_gene: TRBV6-5
abundance: once
j_gene: TRBJ2-2
CDR3aa: ASSYRTGGVGELF

v_gene: TRBV6-6
abundance: -
j_gene: TRBJ2-7
CDR3aa: ASSTTGTGSDEQY

v_gene: TRBV7-2
abundance: -
j_gene: TRBJ2-3
CDR3aa: ASSLSLAGLTDTQY

v_gene: TRBV18
abundance: -
j_gene: TRBJ2-2
CDR3aa: ASSIPSGSLTGELF

v_gene: TRBV9
abundance: -
j_gene: TRBJ2-7
CDR3aa: ASSVGQAYSYEQY

v_gene: TRBV7-9
abundance: -
j_gene: TRBJ2-1
CDR3aa: ASSLAHQRESYNEQF

v_gene: TRBV5-1
abundance: -
j_gene: TRBJ2-5
CDR3aa: ASSLAGTSGRETQY

v_gene: TRBV7-2
abundance: -
j_gene: TRBJ2-5
CDR3aa: ASSLALRTKETQY

v_gene: TRBV12-2
abundance: -
j_gene: TRBJ2-7
CDR3aa: ASRLRSFGELYEQY

v_gene: TRBV28
abundance: -
j_gene: TRBJ2-7
CDR3aa: ASSLPPRRDRPYEQY

v_gene: TRBV5-6
abundance: -
j_gene: TRBJ1-1
CDR3aa: ASSWSTEAF

v_gene: TRBV6-5
abundance: -
j_gene: TRBJ1-1
CDR3aa: ASSYGGGVNFEAF

v_gene: TRBV2
abundance: -
j_gene: TRBJ2-5
CDR3aa: ASFPQQETQY

v_gene: TRBV5-1
abundance: -
j_gene: TRBJ2-1
CDR3aa: ASSRLLNNEQF

v_gene: TRBV28
abundance: -
j_gene: TRBJ2-7
CDR3aa: ASSLSLSEQY

v_gene: TRBV1
abundance: once
j_gene: TRBJ2-5
CDR3aa: TSSQGVRTERQETQY

v_gene: TRBV19
abundance: -
j_gene: TRBJ2-7
CDR3aa: ASSIGTGSSYEQY

v_gene: TRBV4-3
abundance: -
j_gene: TRBJ1-2
CDR3aa: ASSQDQTGYYGYT

v_gene: TRBV6-6
abundance: -
j_gene: TRBJ1-1
CDR3aa: ASSYSSVTEAF

v_gene: TRBV5-6
abundance: -
j_gene: TRBJ2-5
CDR3aa: ASSSERLAGIQETQY

v_gene: TRBV18
abundance: once
j_gene: TRBJ2-1
CDR3aa: ASSPPPAGGNEQF

v_gene: TRBV7-6
abundance: -
j_gene: TRBJ1-1
CDR3aa: ASSPRTGSPLNTEAF

v_gene: TRBV9
abundance: -
j_gene: TRBJ2-5
CDR3aa: ASSVVAGRQETQY

v_gene: TRBV6-1
abundance: -
j_gene: TRBJ2-7
CDR3aa: ASSATGGGYEQY

v_gene: TRBV28
abundance: -
j_gene: TRBJ1-2
CDR3aa: ASSFVGGKNGYT

v_gene: TRBV2
abundance: -
j_gene: TRBJ1-2
CDR3aa: ASSDPGDRVFGYT